This TCR beta chain is from a study of control samples from healthy donors and cancer patients. Trimming took off 5 bases at V and 9 bases at J, with 14 bases between the two ends. Germline V gene data show CDR1 as LGHDT and CDR2 as YNNKEL (reference sequence). The CDR3 consists of 13 residues. The protocol was immunoSEQ multiplex PCR, while the TCRdb copy is restricted to in-frame clones and leaves out a portion. This table holds approximately 19,000 clones, 80% to 90% found once. The origin of this receptor is a woman in her 70s with lung cancer. The chain joins TRBV3-1 (or the pseudogene TRBV3-2) to TRBJ2-1; D is possibly TRBD2 (5 bases). Sequencing was done on a sample of PBMCs. The CDR3 DNA reads TGTGCCAGCAGCTCCCGGATGGGGAGTGAGCAGTTCTTC. It encodes CASSSRMGSEQFF.